This TCR beta chain is from a study of T-cell reconstitution after alpha-beta-depleted transplantation in children. General observations from the study: It was reported that alpha-beta T cells came from several hundred expanded graft clones (about two months after transplant). Among T cells one year after transplant, newly produced cells accounted for most counts and diversity.

This clonotype was recorded at least ten times. Its antigen is currently unknown. The TCRbeta library incorporated unique molecular identifiers. In TCRdb, the PCR reads were re-called with MiXCR into one record per CDR3 protein. Counted here are 200,000 to 250,000 distinct CDR3 sequences, roughly 23% occurring once; the ten biggest clones make up more than 2%. The clonotype comes from a girl aged 2-15 years with Fanconi anemia, due to receive a stem cell transplant. Sequenced here: PBMCs, sampled before TCRalphabeta/CD19-depleted stem cell transplant.

The CDR3 region is CAISESSLKGNTIYF. CDR3 DNA sequence: TGTGCCATCAGTGAGTCTTCCTTAAAAGGAAACACCATATATTTT. The chain combines TRBV10-3 with TRBJ1-3; D is ambiguous. This CDR3 is 15 amino acids long. Germline V gene sequence: CDR1 ENHRY, CDR2 SYGVKD. The V gene lost 0 bases and the J gene lost 4 bases, with 10 bases spanning the gap.